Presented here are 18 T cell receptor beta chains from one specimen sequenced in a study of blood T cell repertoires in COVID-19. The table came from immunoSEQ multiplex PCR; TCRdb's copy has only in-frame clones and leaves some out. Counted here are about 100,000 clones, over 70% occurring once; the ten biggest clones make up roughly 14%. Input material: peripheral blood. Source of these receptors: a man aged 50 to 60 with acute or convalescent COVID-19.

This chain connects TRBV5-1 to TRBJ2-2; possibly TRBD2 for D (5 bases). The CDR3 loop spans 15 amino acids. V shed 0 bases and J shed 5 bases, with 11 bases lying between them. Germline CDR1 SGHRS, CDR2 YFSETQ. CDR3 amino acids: CASSLDWGVTGELFF. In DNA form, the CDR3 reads TGCGCCAGCAGCTTGGATTGGGGAGTAACCGGGGAGCTGTTTTTT.

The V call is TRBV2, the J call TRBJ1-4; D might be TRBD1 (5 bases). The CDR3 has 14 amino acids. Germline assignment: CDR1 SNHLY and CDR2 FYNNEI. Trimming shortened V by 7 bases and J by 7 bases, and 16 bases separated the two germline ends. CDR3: CASNPDSLGEKLFF. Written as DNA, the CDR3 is TGTGCCAGCAACCCCGACAGCCTTGGTGAAAAACTGTTTTTT. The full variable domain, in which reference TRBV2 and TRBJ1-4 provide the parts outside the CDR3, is EPEVTQTPSHQVTQMGQEVILRCVPISNHLYFYWYRQILGQKVEFLVSFYNNEISEKSEIFDDQFSVERPDGSNFTLKIRSTKLEDSAMYFCASNPDSLGEKLFFGSGTQLSVL.

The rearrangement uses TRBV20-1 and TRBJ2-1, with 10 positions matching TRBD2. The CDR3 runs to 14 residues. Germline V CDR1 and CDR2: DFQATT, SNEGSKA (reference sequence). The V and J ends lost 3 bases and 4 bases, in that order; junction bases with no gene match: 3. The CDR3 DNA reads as TGCAGTGCTAGTGGACTAGCGGCTTACAATGAGCAGTTCTTC. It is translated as CSASGLAAYNEQFF.

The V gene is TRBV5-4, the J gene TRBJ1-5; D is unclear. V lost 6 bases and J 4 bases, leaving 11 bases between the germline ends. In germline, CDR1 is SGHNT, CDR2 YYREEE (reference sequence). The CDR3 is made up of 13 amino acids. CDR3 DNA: TGTGCCAGCACCAACGACGGGAATCAGCCCCAGCATTTT. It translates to CASTNDGNQPQHF. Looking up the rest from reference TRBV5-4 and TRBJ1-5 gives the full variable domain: ETGVTQSPTHLIKTRGQQVTLRCSSQSGHNTVSWYQQALGQGPQFIFQYYREEENGRGNFPPRFSGLQFPNYSSELNVNALELDDSALYLCASTNDGNQPQHFGDGTRLSIL.

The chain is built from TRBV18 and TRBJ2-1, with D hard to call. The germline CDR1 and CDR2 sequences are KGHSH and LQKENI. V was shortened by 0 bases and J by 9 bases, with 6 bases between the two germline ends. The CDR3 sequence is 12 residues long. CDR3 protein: CASSPPPPEQFF. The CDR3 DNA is TGTGCCAGCTCACCACCCCCTCCTGAGCAGTTCTTC.

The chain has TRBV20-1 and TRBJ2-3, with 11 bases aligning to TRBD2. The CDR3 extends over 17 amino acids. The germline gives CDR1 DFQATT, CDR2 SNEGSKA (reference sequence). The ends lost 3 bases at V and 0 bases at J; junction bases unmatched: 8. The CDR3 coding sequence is TGCAGTGCTAGTCGGGTAGCGGGAGGGTATAGCACAGATACGCAGTATTTT. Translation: CSASRVAGGYSTDTQYF.

The CDR3 DNA follows: TGTGCCAGCAGTAGCGGTATCCTTAGCACAGATACGCAGTATTTT. Protein: CASSSGILSTDTQYF. The gene calls are TRBV6-5 and TRBJ2-3; TRBD2 is a possible D gene (5 bases). V lost 5 bases, J lost 0 bases, and 12 bases lay in between. CDR3 size: 15 residues. The germline V gene has CDR1 MNHEY and CDR2 SVGAGI.

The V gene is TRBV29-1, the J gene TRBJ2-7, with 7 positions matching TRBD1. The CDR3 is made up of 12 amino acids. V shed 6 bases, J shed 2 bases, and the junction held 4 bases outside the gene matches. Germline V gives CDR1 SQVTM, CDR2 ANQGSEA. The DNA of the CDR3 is TGCAGCGTCAGGACAGGCCCCTACGAGCAGTACTTC. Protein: CSVRTGPYEQYF.

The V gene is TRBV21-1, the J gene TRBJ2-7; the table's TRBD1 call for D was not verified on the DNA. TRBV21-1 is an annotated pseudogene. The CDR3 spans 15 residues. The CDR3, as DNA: TGTGCCAGCAGCCTAACCAGACAGGGCTCCTACGAGCAGTACTTC. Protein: CASSLTRQGSYEQYF.

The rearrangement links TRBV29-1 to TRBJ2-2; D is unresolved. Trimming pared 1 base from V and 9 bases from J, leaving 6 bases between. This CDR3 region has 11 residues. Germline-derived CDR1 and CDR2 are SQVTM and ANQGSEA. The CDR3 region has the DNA TGCAGCGTTGAAGTCGGTAGGGAGCTGTTTTTT. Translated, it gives CSVEVGRELFF.

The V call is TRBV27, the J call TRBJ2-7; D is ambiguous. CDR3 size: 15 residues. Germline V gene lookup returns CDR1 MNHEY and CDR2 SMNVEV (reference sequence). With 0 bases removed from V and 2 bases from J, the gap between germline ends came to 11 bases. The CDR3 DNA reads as TGTGCCAGCAGTTTATCGGGCAGTCCGGCCTACGAGCAGTACTTC. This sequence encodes CASSLSGSPAYEQYF.

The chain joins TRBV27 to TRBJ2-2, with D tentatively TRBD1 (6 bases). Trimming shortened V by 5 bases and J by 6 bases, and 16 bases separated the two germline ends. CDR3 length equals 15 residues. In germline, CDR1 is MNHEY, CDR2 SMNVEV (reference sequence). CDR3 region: CASSLGTSLPGELFF. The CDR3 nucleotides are TGTGCCAGCAGTCTGGGGACATCGCTGCCCGGGGAGCTGTTTTTT.

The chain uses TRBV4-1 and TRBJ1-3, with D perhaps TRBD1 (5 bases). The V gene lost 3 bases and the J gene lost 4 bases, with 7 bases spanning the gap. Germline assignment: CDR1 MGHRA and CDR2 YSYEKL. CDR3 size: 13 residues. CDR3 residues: CASSHRQGNTIYF. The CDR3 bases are TGCGCCAGCAGCCATAGACAGGGAAACACCATATATTTT.

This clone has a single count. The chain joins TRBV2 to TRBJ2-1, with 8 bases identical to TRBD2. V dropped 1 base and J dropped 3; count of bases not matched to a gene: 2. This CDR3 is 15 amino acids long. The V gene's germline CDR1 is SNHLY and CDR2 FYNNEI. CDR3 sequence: CASSEGLARYNEQFF. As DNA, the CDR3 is TGTGCCAGCAGTGAAGGACTAGCGCGCTACAATGAGCAGTTCTTC. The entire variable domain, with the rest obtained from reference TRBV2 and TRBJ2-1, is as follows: EPEVTQTPSHQVTQMGQEVILRCVPISNHLYFYWYRQILGQKVEFLVSFYNNEISEKSEIFDDQFSVERPDGSNFTLKIRSTKLEDSAMYFCASSEGLARYNEQFFGPGTRLTVL.

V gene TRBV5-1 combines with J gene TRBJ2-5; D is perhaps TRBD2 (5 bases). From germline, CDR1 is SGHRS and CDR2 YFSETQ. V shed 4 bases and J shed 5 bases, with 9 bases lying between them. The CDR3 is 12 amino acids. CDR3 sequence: CASSNPGETQYF. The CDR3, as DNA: TGCGCCAGCAGCAACCCGGGGGAGACCCAGTACTTC.

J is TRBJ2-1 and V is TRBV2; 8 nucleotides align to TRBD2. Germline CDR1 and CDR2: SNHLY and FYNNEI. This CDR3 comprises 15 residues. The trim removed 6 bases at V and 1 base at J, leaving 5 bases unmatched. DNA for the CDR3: TGTGCCAGCAGCATCGCGGGAGGATCCTACAATGAGCAGTTCTTC. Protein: CASSIAGGSYNEQFF.

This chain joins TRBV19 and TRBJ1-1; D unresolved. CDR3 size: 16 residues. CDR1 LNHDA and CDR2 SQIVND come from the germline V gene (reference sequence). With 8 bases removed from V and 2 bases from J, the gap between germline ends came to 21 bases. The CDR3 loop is CASFSPALGLNTEAFF. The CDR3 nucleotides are TGTGCCAGTTTCTCACCGGCCCTGGGCCTAAACACTGAAGCTTTCTTT.

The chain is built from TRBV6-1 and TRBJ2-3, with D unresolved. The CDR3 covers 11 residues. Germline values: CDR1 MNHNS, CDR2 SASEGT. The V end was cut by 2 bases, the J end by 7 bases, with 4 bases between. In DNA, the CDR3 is TGTGCCAGCAGTGAACTTCATACGCAGTATTTT. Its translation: CASSELHTQYF.